This T cell receptor beta chain originates from a study of T cells after somatic rescue of genetic block. Data came from immunoSEQ multiplex PCR; TCRdb stores just in-frame clones and leaves some out. The table lists approximately 11,000 clones, around 74% of them singletons. V was clipped by 5 bases and J by 0 bases; unmatched bases: 6. This CDR3 spans 15 amino acids. Germline values: CDR1 MNHEY, CDR2 SMNVEV (reference sequence). The source of this sequence is a boy between 5 and 17 years old. Input material: peripheral blood mononuclear cells (PBMCs). The V gene is TRBV27, the J gene TRBJ1-2; 7 nucleotides match TRBD1. In DNA form, the CDR3 reads TGTGCCAGCAGTGTTACCGGGACAGCTAACTATGGCTACACCTTC. As protein: CASSVTGTANYGYTF.